The T cell receptor (beta chain) under discussion was sequenced for a study of blood T cell repertoires in COVID-19. Study information: PBMCs, B-cell-depleted T cells, or T cells provided the cDNA or gDNA that made up the material.

The V gene's germline CDR1 is SNHLY and CDR2 FYNNEI. Trimming stripped 4 bases from V and 0 bases from J, with 10 bases between. This CDR3 is built from 14 residues. There are a few counts of this clone. Only in-frame clones appear in the TCRdb table, and some are missing; sequencing was by immunoSEQ multiplex PCR. The data contain 150,000 to 200,000 clones, 70% to 85% of them singletons. The genes are TRBV2 and TRBJ2-7, with D possibly being TRBD2 (6 bases). The clonotype originates from a woman aged 80 or over with acute or convalescent COVID-19. The material sequenced was peripheral blood. The CDR3 coding sequence is TGTGCCAGCAGTGTTCACGGGAGCTCCTACGAGCAGTACTTC. Amino acids: CASSVHGSSYEQYF.